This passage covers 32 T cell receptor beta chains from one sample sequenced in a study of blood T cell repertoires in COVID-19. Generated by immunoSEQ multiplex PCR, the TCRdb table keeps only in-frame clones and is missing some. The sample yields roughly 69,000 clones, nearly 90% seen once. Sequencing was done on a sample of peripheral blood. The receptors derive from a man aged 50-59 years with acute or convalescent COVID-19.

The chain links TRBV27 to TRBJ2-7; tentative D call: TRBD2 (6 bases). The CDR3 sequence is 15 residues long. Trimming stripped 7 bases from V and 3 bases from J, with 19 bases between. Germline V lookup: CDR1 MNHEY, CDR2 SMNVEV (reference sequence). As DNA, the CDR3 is TGTGCCAGCAAATTTTGGGGGGAACAAGACTACGAGCAGTACTTC. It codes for CASKFWGEQDYEQYF.

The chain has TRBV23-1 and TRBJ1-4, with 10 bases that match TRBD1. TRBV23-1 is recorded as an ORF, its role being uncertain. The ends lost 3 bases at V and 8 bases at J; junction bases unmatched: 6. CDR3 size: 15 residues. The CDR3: CASSHDRDRGEKLFF. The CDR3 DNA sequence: TGCGCCAGCAGTCACGACCGGGACAGGGGCGAAAAACTGTTTTTT.

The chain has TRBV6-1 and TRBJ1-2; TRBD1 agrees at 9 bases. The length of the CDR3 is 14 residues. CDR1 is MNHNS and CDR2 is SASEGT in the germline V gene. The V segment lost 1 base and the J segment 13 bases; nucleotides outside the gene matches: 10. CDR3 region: CASSEVEGTGKSTF. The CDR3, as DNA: TGTGCCAGCAGTGAAGTTGAGGGGACAGGGAAGAGCACCTTC.

CDR3 loop: CASSITPGLGNNEQFF. Written as DNA, the CDR3 is TGTGCCAGCAGTATAACTCCGGGACTAGGAAACAATGAGCAGTTCTTC. The chain recombines TRBV27 with TRBJ2-1; 8 bases align to TRBD2. The CDR3 runs 16 residues. Germline CDR1 and CDR2: MNHEY and SMNVEV (reference sequence). Unmatched junction bases numbered 11, after V lost 5 bases and J lost 5 bases.

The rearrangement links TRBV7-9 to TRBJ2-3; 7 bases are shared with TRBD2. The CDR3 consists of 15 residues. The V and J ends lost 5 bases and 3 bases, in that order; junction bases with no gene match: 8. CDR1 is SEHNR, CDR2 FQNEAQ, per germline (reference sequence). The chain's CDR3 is CASSKTGGGTDTQYF. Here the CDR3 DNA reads TGTGCCAGCAGCAAGACGGGAGGAGGTACAGATACGCAGTATTTT. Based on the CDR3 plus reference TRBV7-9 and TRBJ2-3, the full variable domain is DTGVSQNPRHKITKRGQNVTFRCDPISEHNRLYWYRQTLGQGPEFLTYFQNEAQLEKSRLLSDRFSAERPKGSFSTLEIQRTEQGDSAMYLCASSKTGGGTDTQYFGPGTRLTVL.

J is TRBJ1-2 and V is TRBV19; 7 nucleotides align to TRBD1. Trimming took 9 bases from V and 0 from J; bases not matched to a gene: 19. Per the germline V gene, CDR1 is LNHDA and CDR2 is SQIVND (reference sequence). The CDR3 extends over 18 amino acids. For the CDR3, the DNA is TGTGCCAGCCGAAAAACGCCGACCCGGACAGGTACTAACTATGGCTACACCTTC. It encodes CASRKTPTRTGTNYGYTF. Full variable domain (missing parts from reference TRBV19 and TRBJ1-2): DGGITQSPKYLFRKEGQNVTLSCEQNLNHDAMYWYRQDPGQGLRLIYYSQIVNDFQKGDIAEGYSVSREKKESFPLTVTSAQKNPTAFYLCASRKTPTRTGTNYGYTFGSGTRLTVV.

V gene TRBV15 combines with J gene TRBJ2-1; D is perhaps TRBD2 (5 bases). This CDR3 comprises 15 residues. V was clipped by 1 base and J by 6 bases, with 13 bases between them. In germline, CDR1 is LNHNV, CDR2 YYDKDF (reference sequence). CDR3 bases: TGTGCCACCAGCAGAGGAGAGGGAGTGCTCAATGAGCAGTTCTTC. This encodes CATSRGEGVLNEQFF.

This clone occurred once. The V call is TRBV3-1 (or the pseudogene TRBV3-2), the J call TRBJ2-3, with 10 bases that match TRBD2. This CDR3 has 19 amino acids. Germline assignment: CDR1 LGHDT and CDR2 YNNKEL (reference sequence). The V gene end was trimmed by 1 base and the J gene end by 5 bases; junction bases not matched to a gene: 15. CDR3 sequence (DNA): TGTGCCAGCAGCCAAGCTACCAGCGGGAGGGCCATGTTTGAAGATACGCAGTATTTT. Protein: CASSQATSGRAMFEDTQYF.

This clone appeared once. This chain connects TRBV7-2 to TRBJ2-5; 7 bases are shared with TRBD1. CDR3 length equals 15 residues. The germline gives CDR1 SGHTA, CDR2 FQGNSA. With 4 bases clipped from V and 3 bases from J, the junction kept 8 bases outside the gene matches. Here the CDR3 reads CASSSSRDREETQYF. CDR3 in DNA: TGTGCCAGCAGCTCAAGCCGGGACAGAGAAGAGACCCAGTACTTC.

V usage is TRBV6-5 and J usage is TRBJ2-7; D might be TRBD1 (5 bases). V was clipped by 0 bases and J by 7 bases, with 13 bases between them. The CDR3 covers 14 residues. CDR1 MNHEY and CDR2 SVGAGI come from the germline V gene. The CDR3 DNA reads TGTGCCAGCAGTTACTCCGAGCTCTACAGGGAGCAGTACTTC. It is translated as CASSYSELYREQYF.

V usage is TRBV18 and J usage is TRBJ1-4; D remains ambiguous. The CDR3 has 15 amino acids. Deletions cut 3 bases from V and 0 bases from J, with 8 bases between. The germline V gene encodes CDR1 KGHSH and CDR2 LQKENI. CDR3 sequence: CASSPLPSTNEKLFF. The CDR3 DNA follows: TGTGCCAGCTCACCCCTCCCCTCAACTAATGAAAAACTGTTTTTT. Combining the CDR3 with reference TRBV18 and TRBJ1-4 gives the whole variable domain NAGVMQNPRHLVRRRGQEARLRCSPMKGHSHVYWYRQLPEEGLKFMVYLQKENIIDESGMPKERFSAEFPKEGPSILRIQQVVRGDSAAYFCASSPLPSTNEKLFFGSGTQLSVL.

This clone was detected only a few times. The CDR3 bases are TGTGCCAGTAGTATTACAGGGAAGACTAACTATGGCTACACCTTC. Protein sequence: CASSITGKTNYGYTF. The rearrangement links TRBV19 to TRBJ1-2; possibly TRBD1 for D (6 bases). The germline gives CDR1 LNHDA, CDR2 SQIVND (reference sequence). V lost 3 bases to trimming and J lost 0 bases, with 11 bases between them. This CDR3 contains 15 residues.

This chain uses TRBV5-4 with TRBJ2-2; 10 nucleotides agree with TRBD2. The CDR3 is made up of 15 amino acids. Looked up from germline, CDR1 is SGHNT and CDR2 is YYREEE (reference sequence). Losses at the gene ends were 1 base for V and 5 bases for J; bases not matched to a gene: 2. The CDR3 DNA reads TGTGCCAGCAGCTTGCCAGCGGGAGGGACCGGGGAGCTGTTTTTT. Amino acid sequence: CASSLPAGGTGELFF.

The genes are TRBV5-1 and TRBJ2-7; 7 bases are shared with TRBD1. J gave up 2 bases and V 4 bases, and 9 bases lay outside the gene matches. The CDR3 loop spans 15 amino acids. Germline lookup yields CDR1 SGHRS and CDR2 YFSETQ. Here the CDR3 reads CASSKSTGVTYEQYF. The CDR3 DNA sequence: TGCGCCAGCAGCAAATCTACAGGGGTCACCTACGAGCAGTACTTC.

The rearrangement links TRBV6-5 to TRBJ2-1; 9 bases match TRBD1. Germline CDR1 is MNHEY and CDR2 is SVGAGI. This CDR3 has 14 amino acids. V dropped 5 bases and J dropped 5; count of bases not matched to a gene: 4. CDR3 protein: CASSPGQGHNEQFF. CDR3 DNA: TGTGCCAGCAGTCCGGGACAGGGTCACAATGAGCAGTTCTTC.

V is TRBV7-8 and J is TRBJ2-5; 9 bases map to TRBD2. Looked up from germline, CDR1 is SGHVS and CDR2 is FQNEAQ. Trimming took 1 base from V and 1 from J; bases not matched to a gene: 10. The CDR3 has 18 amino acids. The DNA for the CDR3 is TGTGCCAGCAGCTTAGACCCCCGACTAGCGGCCATCCAAGAGACCCAGTACTTC. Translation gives CASSLDPRLAAIQETQYF.

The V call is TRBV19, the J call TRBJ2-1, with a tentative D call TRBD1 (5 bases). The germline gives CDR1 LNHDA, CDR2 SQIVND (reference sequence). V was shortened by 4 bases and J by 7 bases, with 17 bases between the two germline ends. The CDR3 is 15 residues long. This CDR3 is CASSTYGAAVNEQFF. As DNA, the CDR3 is TGTGCCAGTAGTACCTATGGGGCCGCTGTTAATGAGCAGTTCTTC. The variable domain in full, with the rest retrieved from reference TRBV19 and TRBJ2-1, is DGGITQSPKYLFRKEGQNVTLSCEQNLNHDAMYWYRQDPGQGLRLIYYSQIVNDFQKGDIAEGYSVSREKKESFPLTVTSAQKNPTAFYLCASSTYGAAVNEQFFGPGTRLTVL.

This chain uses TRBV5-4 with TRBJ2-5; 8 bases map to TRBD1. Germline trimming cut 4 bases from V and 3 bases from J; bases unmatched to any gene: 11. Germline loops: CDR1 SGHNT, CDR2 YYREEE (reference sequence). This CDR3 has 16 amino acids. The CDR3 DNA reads TGTGCCAGCAGCGGCAGGACAGGGAGGACCGAAGAGACCCAGTACTTC. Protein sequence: CASSGRTGRTEETQYF.

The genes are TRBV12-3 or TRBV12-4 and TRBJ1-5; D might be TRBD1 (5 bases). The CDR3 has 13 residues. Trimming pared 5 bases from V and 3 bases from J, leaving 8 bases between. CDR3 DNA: TGTGCCAGCAGTAGACAGAACAATCAGCCCCAGCATTTT. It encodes CASSRQNNQPQHF.

The CDR3 coding sequence is TGTGCCAGCAGCGGGGGACAGGGGTACGAGCAGTACTTC. Translation gives CASSGGQGYEQYF. This chain uses TRBV5-6 with TRBJ2-7; TRBD1 matches at 10 bases. Germline V gives CDR1 SGHDT, CDR2 YYEEEE. V shed 4 bases and J 4 bases; nucleotides not matched to a gene: 2. The CDR3 totals 13 residues.

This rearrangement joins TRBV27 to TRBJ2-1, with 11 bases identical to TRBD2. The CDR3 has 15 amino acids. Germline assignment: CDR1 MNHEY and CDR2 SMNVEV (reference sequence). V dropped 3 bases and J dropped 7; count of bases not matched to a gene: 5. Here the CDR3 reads CASSFSASGRNEQFF. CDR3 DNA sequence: TGTGCCAGCAGTTTCTCGGCTAGCGGGAGGAATGAGCAGTTCTTC.

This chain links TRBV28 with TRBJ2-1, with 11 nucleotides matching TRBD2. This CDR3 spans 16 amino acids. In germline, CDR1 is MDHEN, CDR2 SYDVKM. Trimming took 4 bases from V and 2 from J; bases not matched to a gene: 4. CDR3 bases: TGTGCCAGCAGTTCTTCTAGCGGGGGGACCTACAATGAGCAGTTCTTC. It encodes CASSSSSGGTYNEQFF.

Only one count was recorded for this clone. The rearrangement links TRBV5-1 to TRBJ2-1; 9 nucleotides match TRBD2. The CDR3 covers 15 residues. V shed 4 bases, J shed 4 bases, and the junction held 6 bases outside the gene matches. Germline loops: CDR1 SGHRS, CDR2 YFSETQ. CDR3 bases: TGCGCCAGCAGCACCTCTAGCGGGATTTACAATGAGCAGTTCTTC. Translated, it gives CASSTSSGIYNEQFF.

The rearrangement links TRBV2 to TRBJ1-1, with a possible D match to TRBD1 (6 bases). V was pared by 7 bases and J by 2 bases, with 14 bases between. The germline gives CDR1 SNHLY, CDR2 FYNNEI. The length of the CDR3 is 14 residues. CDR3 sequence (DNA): TGTGCCAGCATCCAGGGGACATTAAACACTGAAGCTTTCTTT. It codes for CASIQGTLNTEAFF.

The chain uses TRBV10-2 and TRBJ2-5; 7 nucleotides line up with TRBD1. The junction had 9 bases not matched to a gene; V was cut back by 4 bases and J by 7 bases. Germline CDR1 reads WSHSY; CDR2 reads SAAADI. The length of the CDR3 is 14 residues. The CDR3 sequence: CASSGNRGAGTQYF. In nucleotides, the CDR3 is TGCGCCAGCAGTGGGAACAGGGGCGCTGGGACCCAGTACTTC.

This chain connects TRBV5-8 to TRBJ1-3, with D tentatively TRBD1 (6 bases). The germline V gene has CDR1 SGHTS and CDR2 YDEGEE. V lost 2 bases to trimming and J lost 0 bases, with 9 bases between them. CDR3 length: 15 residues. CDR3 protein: CASSFAGVSGNTIYF. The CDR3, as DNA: TGTGCCAGCAGCTTTGCAGGGGTCTCTGGAAACACCATATATTTT. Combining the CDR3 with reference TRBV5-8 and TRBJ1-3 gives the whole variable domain EAGVTQSPTHLIKTRGQQATLRCSPISGHTSVYWYQQALGLGLQFLLWYDEGEERNRGNFPPRFSGRQFPNYSSELNVNALELEDSALYLCASSFAGVSGNTIYFGEGSWLTVV.

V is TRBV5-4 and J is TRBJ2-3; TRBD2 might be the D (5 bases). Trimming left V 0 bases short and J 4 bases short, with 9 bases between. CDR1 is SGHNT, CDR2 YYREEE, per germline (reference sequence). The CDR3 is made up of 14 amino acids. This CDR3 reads CASSLGGGADTQYF. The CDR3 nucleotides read TGTGCCAGCAGCTTGGGAGGAGGCGCAGATACGCAGTATTTT. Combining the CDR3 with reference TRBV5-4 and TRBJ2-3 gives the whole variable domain ETGVTQSPTHLIKTRGQQVTLRCSSQSGHNTVSWYQQALGQGPQFIFQYYREEENGRGNFPPRFSGLQFPNYSSELNVNALELDDSALYLCASSLGGGADTQYFGPGTRLTVL.

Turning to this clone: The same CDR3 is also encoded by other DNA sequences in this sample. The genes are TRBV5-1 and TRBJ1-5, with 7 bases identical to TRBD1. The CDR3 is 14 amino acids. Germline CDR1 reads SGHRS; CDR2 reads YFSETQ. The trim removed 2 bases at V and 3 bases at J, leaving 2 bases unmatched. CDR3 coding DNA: TGCGCCAGCAGCTTACAGGGGAACAATCAGCCCCAGCATTTT. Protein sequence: CASSLQGNNQPQHF.

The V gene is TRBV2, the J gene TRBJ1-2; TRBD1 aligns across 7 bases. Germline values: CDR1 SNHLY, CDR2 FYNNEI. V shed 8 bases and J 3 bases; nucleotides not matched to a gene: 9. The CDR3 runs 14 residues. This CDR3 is CASHRGGSDYGYTF. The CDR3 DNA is TGTGCCAGCCATAGAGGGGGCAGCGACTATGGCTACACCTTC.

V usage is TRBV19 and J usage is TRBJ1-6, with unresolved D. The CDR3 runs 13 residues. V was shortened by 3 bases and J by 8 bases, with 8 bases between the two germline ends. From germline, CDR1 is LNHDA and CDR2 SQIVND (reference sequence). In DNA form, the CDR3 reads TGTGCCAGTAGTATGACCGGGGATTCACCCCTCCACTTT. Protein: CASSMTGDSPLHF.

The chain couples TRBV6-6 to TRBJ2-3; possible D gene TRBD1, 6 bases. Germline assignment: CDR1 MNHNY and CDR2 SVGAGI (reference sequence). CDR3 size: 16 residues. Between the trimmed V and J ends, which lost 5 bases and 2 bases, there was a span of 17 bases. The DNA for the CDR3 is TGTGCCAGCAGTAACAACAGGGTCGAGGACACAGATACGCAGTATTTT. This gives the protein CASSNNRVEDTDTQYF.

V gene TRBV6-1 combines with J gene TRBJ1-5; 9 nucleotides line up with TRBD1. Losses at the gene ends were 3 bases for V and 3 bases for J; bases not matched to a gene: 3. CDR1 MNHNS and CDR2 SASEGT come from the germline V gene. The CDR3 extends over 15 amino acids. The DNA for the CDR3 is TGTGCCAGCAGTGACACAGGGGGCCCCAATCAGCCCCAGCATTTT. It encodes CASSDTGGPNQPQHF.